These 3 T cell receptor beta chains share one sample of origin, sequenced in a study of blood T cell repertoires in COVID-19. Produced via immunoSEQ multiplex PCR; TCRdb's table is partial and in-frame only. The table lists 210,000 or so clones, roughly 85% of them singletons, with roughly 10% in the top ten. The sample taken for sequencing was PBMCs or T cells enriched from blood (not recorded which). These receptors were collected from a man aged 25-40 years who had recovered from COVID-19.

This sequence joins TRBV10-3 and TRBJ2-4; 12 bases match TRBD2. Trimming took 5 bases from V and 1 from J; bases not matched to a gene: 6. Germline CDR1 and CDR2: ENHRY and SYGVKD. CDR3 length equals 17 residues. In nucleotides, the CDR3 is TGTGCCATCAGTATGCTAGCGGGAGGGCCTGCCAAAAACATTCAGTACTTC. It specifies CAISMLAGGPAKNIQYF.

This chain connects TRBV6-5 to TRBJ2-3; D is unresolved. Trimming removed 0 bases from V and 2 bases from J, with 9 bases in between. This CDR3 comprises 15 residues. Germline V gives CDR1 MNHEY, CDR2 SVGAGI. CDR3 residues: CASSYSSLFTDTQYF. CDR3 in DNA: TGTGCCAGCAGTTACTCGAGCCTCTTCACAGATACGCAGTATTTT.

The V and J genes are TRBV4-3 and TRBJ1-5, with a weak D call TRBD1 (5 bases). The V gene lost 1 base and the J gene lost 10 bases, with 11 bases spanning the gap. Germline values: CDR1 LGHNA, CDR2 YSLEER. There are 13 residues in the CDR3. In DNA form, the CDR3 reads TGCGCCAGCAGCCAAGGGGGCTCTCGACCCCAGCATTTT. It encodes CASSQGGSRPQHF.